This TCR beta chain was obtained from a study of blood T cell repertoires in COVID-19. Background on the study: The study drew acute and convalescent COVID-19 samples from the United States, Italy and Spain. T cells, B-cell-depleted T cells, or PBMCs supplied cDNA or gDNA.

Libraries were prepared by immunoSEQ multiplex PCR; TCRdb keeps only in-frame clonotypes and omits some of them. The data hold approximately 400,000 clones, with roughly 80% observed a single time. The ends were cut back, 6 bases at V and 0 bases at J, with 6 bases in the middle. CDR3 length: 13 residues. Germline V gene lookup returns CDR1 LGHNT and CDR2 FRNRAP. The chain joins TRBV12-5 to TRBJ1-3; no reliable D call. Material: peripheral blood. The origin of this receptor is a human donor with acute or convalescent COVID-19. The donor label of this sample is uncertain. The CDR3 loop is CASGRYSGNTIYF. CDR3 in DNA: TGTGCTAGTGGACGGTACTCTGGAAACACCATATATTTT.